Each of the 24 T cell receptor beta chains below was sequenced from the same sample in a study of somatic mutations in cytotoxic T cells in rheumatoid arthritis. TCRdb's table, derived via immunoSEQ multiplex PCR, lists solely in-frame clones and lacks some. The data contain about 20,000 clones, less than 85% of them singletons. Sequenced material: CD8+ T cells sorted from blood. Receptors were obtained from a middle-aged woman with rheumatoid arthritis.

This chain joins TRBV6-5 and TRBJ2-1, with D uncertain. The germline V gene has CDR1 MNHEY and CDR2 SVGAGI. The length of the CDR3 is 14 residues. Trimming stripped 2 bases from V and 4 bases from J, with 9 bases between. The chain's CDR3 is CASSYDGSYNEQFF. DNA of the CDR3: TGTGCCAGCAGTTACGATGGCTCTTACAATGAGCAGTTCTTC.

This clone was seen more than once but under ten times. The chain carries TRBV6-6 and TRBJ1-5; D is undetermined. CDR1 MNHNY and CDR2 SVGAGI come from the germline V gene (reference sequence). There are 12 residues in the CDR3. V lost 6 bases to trimming and J lost 6 bases, with 9 bases between them. The CDR3, as DNA: TGTGCCAGCAGCCTTCTGGCTCAGCCCCAGCATTTT. Protein product: CASSLLAQPQHF.

The V call is TRBV12-5, the J call TRBJ2-7; D ambiguous. Trimming stripped 4 bases from V and 7 bases from J, with 5 bases between. CDR1 and CDR2 (germline): LGHNT, FRNRAP. The CDR3 loop spans 10 amino acids. The CDR3 DNA sequence: TGTGCTAGTGGTTGGCCGGAGCAGTACTTC. Protein sequence: CASGWPEQYF.

This chain uses TRBV1 with TRBJ2-1; the table calls TRBD2, which could not be checked here. TRBV1 is classified as a pseudogene. This CDR3 has 15 residues. The CDR3 DNA reads TGCACCAGCAGCCACGAAGCGGGGGAGGGCAATGAGCAGTTCTTC. Amino acid sequence: CTSSHEAGEGNEQFF.

The chain carries TRBV6-5 and TRBJ2-7, with 7 bases matching TRBD1. Trimming took 4 bases from V and 6 from J; bases not matched to a gene: 3. The CDR3 covers 12 residues. CDR1 and CDR2 from the germline V gene are MNHEY and SVGAGI. The DNA of the CDR3 is TGTGCCAGCAGTTGGCCAGGGGGCGAGCAGTACTTC. It specifies CASSWPGGEQYF.

The chain links TRBV6-4 to TRBJ1-2; 10 bases agree with TRBD1. Germline lookup yields CDR1 MRHNA and CDR2 SNTAGT. V was pared by 2 bases and J by 7 bases, with 7 bases of the junction left unmatched. The CDR3 is made up of 15 amino acids. The CDR3 region has the DNA TGTGCCAGCAGTGACGGGACAGGGGAAGGCACTGGCTACACCTTC. Its protein product is CASSDGTGEGTGYTF.

For this clone: A junction end diverges from the germline sequence, so it may reflect a read error. The rearrangement joins TRBV7-8 to TRBJ1-2; D is ambiguous. The CDR3 consists of 14 residues. CDR1 and CDR2 from the germline V gene are SGHVS and FQNEAQ. DNA for the CDR3: TGTGCCAGCAGTTTAGAAGGCCCTAGATATGGCTACACCTTC. As protein: CASSLEGPRYGYTF.

V gene TRBV2 combines with J gene TRBJ2-1, with 7 bases that match TRBD2. From germline, CDR1 is SNHLY and CDR2 FYNNEI. CDR3 length: 15 residues. Germline trimming cut 0 bases from V and 4 bases from J; bases unmatched to any gene: 3. As DNA, the CDR3 is TGTGCCAGCAGTGAAGCGGGGGGGATATACAATGAGCAGTTCTTC. This codes for CASSEAGGIYNEQFF.

The rearrangement links TRBV5-6 to TRBJ2-7; 7 positions match TRBD2. Per the germline V gene, CDR1 is SGHDT and CDR2 is YYEEEE. The junction had 0 bases not matched to a gene; V was cut back by 0 bases and J by 0 bases. The CDR3 covers 14 residues. Written as DNA, the CDR3 is TGTGCCAGCAGCTTGGGGACTAGCTCCTACGAGCAGTACTTC. This gives the protein CASSLGTSSYEQYF.

V gene TRBV7-8 combines with J gene TRBJ1-5; 10 bases fit TRBD1. Germline V gene sequence: CDR1 SGHVS, CDR2 FQNEAQ. This CDR3 contains 14 residues. V trimming: 6 bases; J trimming: 5 bases; junction bases outside the gene matches: 4. The CDR3 region is CASRAGTGDQPQHF. The CDR3 coding sequence is TGTGCCAGCAGGGCAGGGACAGGGGATCAGCCCCAGCATTTT.

This chain links TRBV6-1 with TRBJ2-7, with D possibly TRBD1 on 6 matching bases. Germline lookup yields CDR1 MNHNS and CDR2 SASEGT. The V end was cut by 7 bases, the J end by 7 bases, with 14 bases between. The CDR3 covers 12 residues. CDR3: CASIRGSEEQYF. CDR3 nucleotides: TGTGCCAGCATCAGGGGTTCAGAGGAGCAGTACTTC.

The V call is TRBV5-4, the J call TRBJ2-2; D is possibly TRBD2 (5 bases). V was pared by 1 base and J by 4 bases, with 20 bases between. Germline loops: CDR1 SGHNT, CDR2 YYREEE (reference sequence). The CDR3 sequence is 18 residues long. The CDR3 DNA is TGTGCCAGCAGCTTGTTGGAAAGGACTTTTGCCCCCACCGGGGAGCTGTTTTTT. It specifies CASSLLERTFAPTGELFF.

This chain joins TRBV4-1 and TRBJ1-4; D unclear. The CDR3 spans 11 residues. V was pared by 3 bases and J by 7 bases, with 3 bases between. Germline V gene data show CDR1 as MGHRA and CDR2 as YSYEKL. CDR3 bases: TGCGCCAGCAGCCAGAGTGAAAAACTGTTTTTT. Encoded protein: CASSQSEKLFF.

The rearrangement uses TRBV27 and TRBJ2-3; 10 bases align to TRBD2. J lost 5 bases, V lost 8 bases, and 7 bases had no gene match. The CDR3 has 14 amino acids. Germline V lookup: CDR1 MNHEY, CDR2 SMNVEV (reference sequence). CDR3 amino acids: CASGPGLAVDTQYF. The CDR3 region has the DNA TGTGCCAGCGGCCCCGGACTAGCGGTAGATACGCAGTATTTT.

The chain is built from TRBV19 and TRBJ1-2, with 7 bases identical to TRBD1. In germline, CDR1 is LNHDA, CDR2 SQIVND (reference sequence). Germline trimming cut 10 bases from V and 8 bases from J; bases unmatched to any gene: 10. The CDR3 contains 12 residues. The CDR3 nucleotides read TGTGCCACCGTGGGACAGACGGACGGCTACACCTTC. It specifies CATVGQTDGYTF. The variable domain in full, completed from reference TRBV19 and TRBJ1-2, reads DGGITQSPKYLFRKEGQNVTLSCEQNLNHDAMYWYRQDPGQGLRLIYYSQIVNDFQKGDIAEGYSVSREKKESFPLTVTSAQKNPTAFYLCATVGQTDGYTFGSGTRLTVV.

The chain links TRBV7-9 to TRBJ2-5; D might be TRBD2 (6 bases). The CDR3 spans 15 residues. The germline V gene has CDR1 SEHNR and CDR2 FQNEAQ (reference sequence). The V gene lost 3 bases and the J gene lost 2 bases, with 13 bases spanning the gap. This CDR3 reads CASSLNSGIQETQYF. In DNA form, the CDR3 reads TGTGCCAGCAGCTTGAATAGCGGTATACAAGAGACCCAGTACTTC.

The chain uses TRBV6-5 and TRBJ1-2; unclear D gene. V lost 0 bases and J 7 bases, leaving 12 bases between the germline ends. The CDR3 length is 14 residues. The germline V gene has CDR1 MNHEY and CDR2 SVGAGI. The chain's CDR3 is CASSYSEGLGGYTF. CDR3 nucleotide sequence: TGTGCCAGCAGTTACTCTGAGGGATTGGGTGGCTACACCTTC.

The CDR3 nucleotides are TGCGCCAGCAGCTCAGCCGGGACTAGCGGCCTCCTGGACGAGCAGTACTTC. Its protein product is CASSSAGTSGLLDEQYF. The chain combines TRBV5-1 with TRBJ2-7; TRBD2 agrees at 11 bases. V was pared by 3 bases and J by 5 bases, with 13 bases of the junction left unmatched. This CDR3 has 17 amino acids. Looked up from germline, CDR1 is SGHRS and CDR2 is YFSETQ.

The V gene is TRBV25-1, the J gene TRBJ1-1, with D possibly being TRBD1 (6 bases). Trimming shortened V by 5 bases and J by 2 bases, and 12 bases separated the two germline ends. Germline V gene lookup returns CDR1 MGHDK and CDR2 SYGVNS. CDR3 size: 14 residues. CDR3 protein: CASSLQGINTEAFF. CDR3 DNA: TGTGCCAGCAGTCTACAGGGTATTAACACTGAAGCTTTCTTT. The variable domain in full, completed from reference TRBV25-1 and TRBJ1-1, reads EADIYQTPRYLVIGTGKKITLECSQTMGHDKMYWYQQDPGMELHLIHYSYGVNSTEKGDLSSESTVSRIRTEHFPLTLESARPSHTSQYLCASSLQGINTEAFFGQGTRLTVV.

CDR3: CASSVNRGPNYGYTF. CDR3 nucleotide sequence: TGTGCCAGCAGCGTAAACAGGGGCCCTAACTATGGCTACACCTTC. The chain uses TRBV9 and TRBJ1-2, with TRBD1 identical over 7 bases. This CDR3 comprises 15 residues. CDR1 is SGDLS, CDR2 YYNGEE, per germline. V shed 1 base, J shed 0 bases, and the junction held 3 bases outside the gene matches. The full variable domain, rest sourced from reference TRBV9 and TRBJ1-2, is DSGVTQTPKHLITATGQRVTLRCSPRSGDLSVYWYQQSLDQGLQFLIQYYNGEERAKGNILERFSAQQFPDLHSELNLSSLELGDSALYFCASSVNRGPNYGYTFGSGTRLTVV.

This clone was picked up a small number of times. V usage is TRBV19 and J usage is TRBJ2-1, with 11 bases fitting TRBD2. J was trimmed by 0 bases and V by 5 bases; bases with no gene match: 9. The CDR3 runs to 18 residues. The germline V gene encodes CDR1 LNHDA and CDR2 SQIVND (reference sequence). The DNA of the CDR3 is TGTGCCAGTAGTTTTAGCGGGGGGGAAGCGAGCTCCTACAATGAGCAGTTCTTC. Protein sequence: CASSFSGGEASSYNEQFF. The entire variable domain, with the rest obtained from reference TRBV19 and TRBJ2-1, is as follows: DGGITQSPKYLFRKEGQNVTLSCEQNLNHDAMYWYRQDPGQGLRLIYYSQIVNDFQKGDIAEGYSVSREKKESFPLTVTSAQKNPTAFYLCASSFSGGEASSYNEQFFGPGTRLTVL.

The chain carries TRBV10-1 and TRBJ2-7, with 7 positions matching TRBD2. Germline CDR1 is WNHNN and CDR2 is SYGVQD (reference sequence). V lost 7 bases, J lost 0 bases, and 9 bases stayed unmatched. The CDR3 length is 15 residues. The CDR3 spells CASNRAGTPSYEQYF. The CDR3 region has the DNA TGCGCCAGCAATCGAGCGGGGACCCCCTCCTACGAGCAGTACTTC.

The rearrangement uses TRBV29-1 and TRBJ2-5; the D gene is possibly TRBD2 (6 bases). The closer fit of TRBJ2-7 to the DNA end suggests the J call may be wrong. The CDR3 sequence is 12 residues long. Germline values: CDR1 SQVTM, CDR2 ANQGSEA. The CDR3 DNA reads TGCAGCGTCCTGGAGGGGAGCTACGAGCAGTACTTC. This codes for CSVLEGSYEQYF.

The rearrangement uses TRBV27 and TRBJ2-5, with D possibly being TRBD2 (5 bases). This CDR3 spans 12 amino acids. V was trimmed by 5 bases and J by 4 bases, leaving 8 bases between them. The germline V gene has CDR1 MNHEY and CDR2 SMNVEV (reference sequence). The CDR3 region has the DNA TGTGCCAGCAGTCCTGAGGGAGAGACCCAGTACTTC. It codes for CASSPEGETQYF.